Sequencing of this TCR beta chain was carried out in a study of blood T cell repertoires in COVID-19. Method: immunoSEQ multiplex PCR; TCRdb's copy keeps in-frame clones and lacks some. The sample records around 370,000 clones, about 88% being singletons. CDR1 is MNHEY and CDR2 is SVGEGT in the germline V gene. The CDR3 is made up of 13 amino acids. With 2 bases removed from V and 4 bases from J, the gap between germline ends came to 6 bases. The source material was peripheral blood. This sequence was found in a woman in her seventies with COVID-19, enrolled during active disease. The chain carries TRBV6-2 or TRBV6-3 and TRBJ1-5; D not resolved. For the CDR3, the DNA is TGTGCCAGCAGTTACAATGAGAATCAGCCCCAGCATTTT. Translated, it gives CASSYNENQPQHF.